The present TCR beta chain was sequenced within a study of blood T cell repertoires in COVID-19. Overall study context: Whether acute or convalescent, the COVID-19 samples came from the United States, Italy and Spain. Nucleic acid was either cDNA or gDNA, and it came from T cells, B-cell-depleted T cells, or PBMCs.

In germline, CDR1 is LNHDA, CDR2 SQIVND (reference sequence). The CDR3 runs 12 residues. The ends were cut back, 5 bases at V and 4 bases at J, with 6 bases in the middle. The sample holds a few counts of this clone. Study processing details: Scientists estimated how many nucleated cells there were by amplifying reference gene primers. Assay: immunoSEQ multiplex PCR; the TCRdb copy retains only in-frame clones and omits some. The DNA was the basis for D and trimming; V, J and clone size are from that table. Of fewer than 200,000 clones in the sample, approximately 80% were seen once. The clonotype comes from a woman aged 45-59 years with active or convalescent COVID-19. Sequencing was performed on peripheral blood. J is TRBJ1-5 and V is TRBV19; no firm D call. The CDR3 region is CASSPRNQPQHF. In DNA form, the CDR3 reads TGTGCCAGTAGTCCCAGGAATCAGCCCCAGCATTTT.